This is a list of T cell receptor delta chains from one sample in a study of Vδ1+ human thymocytes. TCRdb made new clone calls on the multiplex PCR reads using CATT. The sample has about 75,000 delta-chain clones; roughly a third are singletons. What was sequenced was Vdelta1+ gamma-delta thymocytes from the thymus. Receptor source: a boy in the first two years of life who had congenital heart surgery. The CDR3 runs from the conserved cysteine through the conserved F or W. The D gene is left open where the match is weak.

d_call: TRDD3; j_call: TRDJ1; v_call: TRDV1; cdr3_aa: CALGPFRRRWGIPDKLIF
d_call: TRDD3; j_call: TRDJ1; v_call: TRDV1; cdr3_aa: CALGERTGGYTDKLIF
d_call: TRDD3; j_call: TRDJ1; v_call: TRDV1; cdr3_aa: CALGEIPPIVLPDWGILWTDTDKLIF
d_call: .; j_call: TRDJ1; v_call: TRDV1; cdr3_aa: CALGTPFLTLGPDTDKLIF
d_call: .; j_call: TRDJ1; v_call: TRDV1; cdr3_aa: CALARKGGLSPTDKLIF
d_call: TRDD3; j_call: TRDJ1; v_call: TRDV1; cdr3_aa: CALGDPCPSGDTIPPDKLIF
d_call: .; j_call: TRDJ1; v_call: TRDV2; cdr3_aa: CACEQGMHTDKLIF
d_call: TRDD3; j_call: TRDJ1; v_call: TRDV1; cdr3_aa: CALGEGLPTHWGIREELIF
d_call: TRDD3; j_call: TRDJ2; v_call: TRDV1; cdr3_aa: CALGEPTFQTGGLPSLTAQLFF
d_call: .; j_call: TRDJ1; v_call: TRDV1; cdr3_aa: CALGVPKADTPNKLIF
d_call: .; j_call: TRDJ1; v_call: TRDV1; cdr3_aa: CALGEHPNKLIF
d_call: TRDD3; j_call: TRDJ1; v_call: TRDV1; cdr3_aa: CALGELGNGWGIPHTDKLIF
d_call: TRDD3; j_call: TRDJ1; v_call: TRDV1; cdr3_aa: CALGELVYRWGISDKLIF
d_call: .; j_call: TRDJ1; v_call: TRDV1; cdr3_aa: CALGERPPADKLIF
d_call: TRDD3; j_call: TRDJ1; v_call: TRDV1; cdr3_aa: CALFFLRLGDTDKLIF
d_call: TRDD3; j_call: TRDJ1; v_call: TRDV1; cdr3_aa: CALLLRTGGSRYTDKLIF
d_call: TRDD2; j_call: TRDJ1; v_call: TRDV1; cdr3_aa: CALGELVLPTSWPGYPPQYTDKLIF
d_call: TRDD3; j_call: TRDJ1; v_call: TRDV1; cdr3_aa: CALGDHHLLRYWGILPDKLIF
d_call: TRDD3; j_call: TRDJ1; v_call: TRDV1; cdr3_aa: CALYKPSRWGTTGDKLIF
d_call: .; j_call: TRDJ1; v_call: TRDV1; cdr3_aa: CALGELEQPDTDKLIF